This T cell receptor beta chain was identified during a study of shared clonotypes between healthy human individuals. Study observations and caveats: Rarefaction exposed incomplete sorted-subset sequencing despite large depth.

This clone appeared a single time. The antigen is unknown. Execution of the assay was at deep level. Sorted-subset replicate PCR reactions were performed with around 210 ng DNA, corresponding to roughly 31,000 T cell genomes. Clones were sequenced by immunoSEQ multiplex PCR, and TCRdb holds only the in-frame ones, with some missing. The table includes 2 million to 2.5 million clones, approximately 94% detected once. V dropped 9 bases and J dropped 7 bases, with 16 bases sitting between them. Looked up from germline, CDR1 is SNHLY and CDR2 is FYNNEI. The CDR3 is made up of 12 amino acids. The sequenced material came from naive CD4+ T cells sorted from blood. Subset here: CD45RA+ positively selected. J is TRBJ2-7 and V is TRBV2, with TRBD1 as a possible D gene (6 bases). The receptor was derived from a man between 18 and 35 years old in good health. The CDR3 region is CASRTAMREQYF. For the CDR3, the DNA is TGTGCCAGTCGGACAGCCATGAGAGAGCAGTACTTC.